One and the same sample provided the 20 T cell receptor beta chains below, sequenced in a study of T cell responses to AZD1222 COVID-19 vaccine. This table comes from immunoSEQ multiplex PCR, and its TCRdb copy is limited to in-frame clones, with some not included. The data hold some 86,000 clones, with 90% observed a single time. The sample consisted of peripheral blood, taken 28 days after the second AZD1222 dose. The receptors derive from an adult who received the AZD1222 COVID-19 vaccine.

J is TRBJ2-5 and V is TRBV6-5, with a possible D match to TRBD1 (5 bases). This CDR3 has 14 amino acids. With 5 bases removed from V and 0 bases from J, the gap between germline ends came to 10 bases. From germline, CDR1 is MNHEY and CDR2 SVGAGI. The CDR3 DNA follows: TGTGCCAGCAGTCCGACAGTGTACCAAGAGACCCAGTACTTC. It translates to CASSPTVYQETQYF.

J is TRBJ2-5 and V is TRBV5-1; D may correspond to TRBD1 or TRBD2 (5 bases each). This CDR3 has 16 amino acids. V lost 0 bases and J lost 1, with 13 bases in between. CDR1 is SGHRS and CDR2 is YFSETQ in the germline V gene. The chain's CDR3 is CASSLAGQAPQETQYF. The CDR3 region has the DNA TGCGCCAGCAGCTTGGCGGGGCAGGCTCCCCAAGAGACCCAGTACTTC.

The chain uses TRBV27 and TRBJ1-2; D is perhaps TRBD1 (6 bases). The ends were cut back, 6 bases at V and 0 bases at J, with 20 bases in the middle. Germline values: CDR1 MNHEY, CDR2 SMNVEV (reference sequence). This CDR3 region has 17 residues. This chain's CDR3 is CASSLRPGGASNYGYTF. CDR3 DNA sequence: TGTGCCAGCAGCCTTAGGCCGGGGGGGGCCTCTAACTATGGCTACACCTTC.

V usage is TRBV4-1 and J usage is TRBJ2-1; 8 nucleotides match TRBD1. The CDR3 runs 15 residues. Germline CDR1 and CDR2: MGHRA and YSYEKL. V lost 3 bases and J lost 3; bases outside the gene matches: 4. Here the CDR3 reads CASSQPTGVYNEQFF. CDR3 coding DNA: TGCGCCAGCAGCCAGCCGACAGGGGTCTACAATGAGCAGTTCTTC.

V gene TRBV7-8 combines with J gene TRBJ2-7, with D perhaps matching TRBD2 (5 bases). The CDR3 spans 16 residues. Trimming left V 0 bases short and J 1 base short, with 13 bases between. CDR1 and CDR2 (germline): SGHVS, FQNEAQ. This chain's CDR3 is CASSLAYGVGSYEQYF. As DNA, the CDR3 is TGTGCCAGCAGCTTAGCGTACGGGGTAGGATCCTACGAGCAGTACTTC.

The chain is built from TRBV7-2 and TRBJ1-6, with D unresolved. Looked up from germline, CDR1 is SGHTA and CDR2 is FQGNSA. The CDR3 extends over 13 amino acids. V was shortened by 2 bases and J by 6 bases, with 5 bases between the two germline ends. This CDR3 is CASSLNFNSPLHF. The CDR3 nucleotides read TGTGCCAGCAGCTTAAACTTTAATTCACCCCTCCACTTT.

This clone appeared a single time. V usage is TRBV2 and J usage is TRBJ2-5, with a tentative D call TRBD1 (5 bases). Trimming stripped 1 base from V and 5 bases from J, with 11 bases between. Germline values: CDR1 SNHLY, CDR2 FYNNEI. This CDR3 comprises 14 residues. The CDR3 spells CASSEGRVTETQYF. In DNA form, the CDR3 reads TGTGCCAGCAGTGAAGGCAGGGTCACGGAGACCCAGTACTTC.

V is TRBV11-3 and J is TRBJ2-7; D is unresolved. CDR1 and CDR2 from the germline V gene are SGHNT and YENEEA. V was shortened by 5 bases and J by 5 bases, with 10 bases between the two germline ends. This CDR3 has 12 residues. CDR3 sequence (DNA): TGTGCCAGCAGCCTAACCGGTGACGAGCAGTACTTC. This codes for CASSLTGDEQYF.

This clone came up once. The chain links TRBV6-5 to TRBJ2-7, with 10 bases identical to TRBD1. The CDR3 contains 13 residues. After removal of 10 bases from V and 2 bases from J, the junction contained 5 bases not matched to a gene. Looked up from germline, CDR1 is MNHEY and CDR2 is SVGAGI. CDR3 DNA sequence: TGTGCCATCCCGGACAGGGGGACCTACGAGCAGTACTTC. It codes for CAIPDRGTYEQYF.

The chain has TRBV27 and TRBJ1-6, with D unclear. V was pared by 6 bases and J by 0 bases, with 15 bases between. The CDR3 consists of 17 residues. Germline V lookup: CDR1 MNHEY, CDR2 SMNVEV (reference sequence). The CDR3 sequence is CASRPTIGASYNSPLHF. DNA of the CDR3: TGTGCCAGCAGACCAACGATAGGAGCCTCCTATAATTCACCCCTCCACTTT.

The V call is TRBV5-1, the J call TRBJ1-6, with 9 bases fitting TRBD1. Germline V lookup: CDR1 SGHRS, CDR2 YFSETQ. Trimming at V came to 4 bases and at J to 7 bases, leaving 9 bases not matched to a gene. The CDR3 runs 16 residues. The CDR3 nucleotides read TGCGCCAGCAGCCCGGGACAGGGCCTTAACAATTCACCCCTCCACTTT. The encoded protein is CASSPGQGLNNSPLHF.

The table lists this clone with a count of one. This chain connects TRBV5-1 to TRBJ1-4; 7 nucleotides match TRBD1. Germline CDR1 SGHRS, CDR2 YFSETQ. CDR3 size: 14 residues. Trimming cost V 4 bases and J 6 bases; bases outside gene matches: 6. This CDR3 is CASSTGQEYEKLFF. In nucleotides, the CDR3 is TGCGCCAGCAGCACAGGACAGGAGTATGAAAAACTGTTTTTT.

This chain connects TRBV6-1 to TRBJ1-4; 7 positions match TRBD1. The CDR3 is 15 residues long. V was clipped by 0 bases and J by 8 bases; unmatched bases: 6. Germline CDR1 and CDR2: MNHNS and SASEGT. The CDR3, as DNA: TGTGCCAGCAGTGAAGCCAGCCAGGGGGGGGAAAAACTGTTTTTT. Its protein is CASSEASQGGEKLFF.

The chain combines TRBV7-2 with TRBJ2-7; 11 bases map to TRBD2. There are 14 residues in the CDR3. Trimming took 4 bases from V and 3 from J; bases not matched to a gene: 2. In germline, CDR1 is SGHTA, CDR2 FQGNSA. The CDR3 DNA is TGTGCCAGCAGCTCTAGCGGGGGGCTCTACGAGCAGTACTTC. Translated: CASSSSGGLYEQYF.

This chain uses TRBV6-6 with TRBJ1-1; 7 bases fit TRBD1. The ends lost 5 bases at V and 1 base at J; junction bases unmatched: 13. The V gene's germline CDR1 is MNHNY and CDR2 SVGAGI (reference sequence). CDR3 size: 17 residues. The CDR3 bases are TGTGCCAGCAGTCCCAGTCTCTGGGACAGTGGGAACACTGAAGCTTTCTTT. This codes for CASSPSLWDSGNTEAFF.

The CDR3: CASSSPGSTDTQYF. The CDR3 region has the DNA TGTGCCAGCAGTTCCCCGGGGAGCACAGATACGCAGTATTTT. The rearrangement links TRBV27 to TRBJ2-3; D might be TRBD2 (5 bases). CDR3 length: 14 residues. Germline V gene lookup returns CDR1 MNHEY and CDR2 SMNVEV (reference sequence). The V and J ends lost 4 bases and 0 bases respectively, with 8 bases between them.

This chain joins TRBV7-3 and TRBJ2-1; 12 nucleotides line up with TRBD2. V lost 5 bases and J lost 1; bases outside the gene matches: 6. The length of the CDR3 is 17 residues. Germline CDR1 reads SGHTA; CDR2 reads FQGTGA. CDR3 loop: CASSRTSGTRSYNEQFF. In DNA form, the CDR3 reads TGTGCCAGCAGCCGGACTAGCGGGACCCGATCCTACAATGAGCAGTTCTTC.

J is TRBJ2-7 and V is TRBV19, with D perhaps TRBD2 (7 bases). CDR1 is LNHDA and CDR2 is SQIVND in the germline V gene (reference sequence). CDR3 length equals 15 residues. The germline V and J ends were trimmed by 5 bases and 3 bases, with 17 bases remaining between them. This CDR3 reads CASSAPGRGDYEQYF. The CDR3 nucleotides are TGTGCCAGTAGTGCCCCAGGGAGGGGGGACTACGAGCAGTACTTC.

The V call is TRBV4-3, the J call TRBJ2-7; maybe TRBD2 (5 bases). The CDR3 extends over 15 amino acids. Looked up from germline, CDR1 is LGHNA and CDR2 is YSLEER. Between the trimmed V and J ends, which lost 1 base and 2 bases, there was a span of 12 bases. The CDR3 reads CASSQVPGSAYEQYF. As DNA, the CDR3 is TGCGCCAGCAGCCAAGTCCCGGGATCCGCCTACGAGCAGTACTTC.

This chain connects TRBV15 to TRBJ1-3, with 7 bases matching TRBD1. With V trimmed by 3 bases and J by 4 bases, 3 bases remained unmatched. The V gene's germline CDR1 is LNHNV and CDR2 YYDKDF (reference sequence). The CDR3 consists of 14 residues. CDR3 in amino acids: CATSRTGSGNTIYF. The CDR3 DNA reads as TGTGCCACCAGCAGGACAGGGTCCGGAAACACCATATATTTT.